One T cell receptor (beta chain) is described in this entry. Antigen: not known. The data were taken from a study of cytomegalovirus exposure and HLA in healthy donors. Points from the study as a whole: Based on reports, TCR beta sequences accurately predicted HLA-A and HLA-B alleles for most subjects.

Primers included in the PCR were 60 Vbeta and 13 Jbeta primers. Measured with immunoSEQ multiplex PCR; TCRdb has only the in-frame clones, and not every one. The sample holds over 150,000 clones, roughly 80% seen once. V lost 6 bases and J lost 0, with 21 bases in between. Per the germline V gene, CDR1 is SEHNR and CDR2 is FQNEAQ (reference sequence). This CDR3 is built from 18 residues. The TCR was taken from a woman aged 45-65 years in good health and CMV-seropositive. The V gene is TRBV7-9, the J gene TRBJ2-1, with D tentatively TRBD2 (5 bases). Material: PBMCs. CDR3 sequence reads: CASRSGGSSQSSYNEQFF. As DNA, the CDR3 is TGTGCCAGCAGATCCGGCGGGTCTAGCCAGAGCTCCTACAATGAGCAGTTCTTC.